This passage covers 18 T cell receptor beta chains from one sample sequenced in a study of shared clonotypes between healthy human individuals. Using immunoSEQ multiplex PCR, the repertoire was profiled, and TCRdb retains in-frame clones only, with some absent. This repertoire shows under 750,000 clones, over 55% found once; its top ten account for under 2%. Sequences were obtained from memory CD4+ T cells sorted from blood. The subset was: CD45RA-negative fraction. The origin of the receptors is a woman aged 25 to 45 in good health.

The V gene is TRBV19, the J gene TRBJ2-5; D remains ambiguous. Trimming removed 3 bases at V and 2 bases at J, with 7 bases between. Germline CDR1 reads LNHDA; CDR2 reads SQIVND (reference sequence). The CDR3 covers 13 residues. The CDR3, as DNA: TGTGCCAGTAGTATTCAACAACAAGAGACCCAGTACTTC. This sequence encodes CASSIQQQETQYF.

The gene calls are TRBV25-1 and TRBJ2-1; D is ambiguous. The ends were cut back, 9 bases at V and 6 bases at J, with 15 bases in the middle. The CDR3 runs to 13 residues. Germline V lookup: CDR1 MGHDK, CDR2 SYGVNS. The CDR3 loop is CASSQDNGNEQFF. For the CDR3, the DNA is TGTGCCAGTTCACAAGATAATGGCAATGAGCAGTTCTTC. Full variable domain (rest looked up from reference TRBV25-1 and TRBJ2-1): EADIYQTPRYLVIGTGKKITLECSQTMGHDKMYWYQQDPGMELHLIHYSYGVNSTEKGDLSSESTVSRIRTEHFPLTLESARPSHTSQYLCASSQDNGNEQFFGPGTRLTVL.

The rearrangement uses TRBV6-1 and TRBJ2-4; D is possibly TRBD1 or TRBD2 (6 bases each). The CDR3 totals 15 residues. Germline lookup yields CDR1 MNHNS and CDR2 SASEGT. Deletions cut 7 bases from V and 1 base from J, with 14 bases between. The chain's CDR3 is CASKNSGAAKNIQYF. DNA of the CDR3: TGTGCCAGCAAAAATTCGGGGGCCGCCAAAAACATTCAGTACTTC.

The rearrangement joins TRBV4-2 to TRBJ1-2; the D gene is possibly TRBD1 (5 bases). The CDR3 extends over 16 amino acids. Germline V gives CDR1 LGHNA, CDR2 YNFKEQ. V lost 1 base to trimming and J lost 8 bases, with 20 bases between them. The chain's CDR3 is CASSQGQGTREEGYTF. CDR3 sequence (DNA): TGTGCCAGCAGCCAAGGGCAGGGTACGAGGGAAGAAGGCTACACCTTC.

This clone was seen a single time. The chain combines TRBV19 with TRBJ2-5, with 10 bases matching TRBD2. The germline V gene has CDR1 LNHDA and CDR2 SQIVND (reference sequence). The J segment lost 1 base and the V segment lost 3 bases, leaving 5 bases of the junction unmatched. The CDR3 covers 16 residues. This CDR3 reads CASSIRLAGIQETQYF. Here the CDR3 DNA reads TGTGCCAGTAGTATCAGACTAGCGGGCATCCAAGAGACCCAGTACTTC.

On this clone: A far larger clone is one base from this, pointing to a likely read error. Other DNA sequences in this specimen translate into the identical CDR3. V is TRBV30 and J is TRBJ2-5; D gene uncertain. Trimming left V 4 bases short and J 5 bases short, with 20 bases between. The CDR3 has 15 amino acids. Germline CDR1 GTSNPN, CDR2 SVGIG (reference sequence). CDR3 DNA sequence: TGTGCCTGGATGTATAAGGGCACAGCTCAGGAGACCCAGTACTTC. This sequence encodes CAWMYKGTAQETQYF.

Only a few counts were recorded for this clone. The chain is built from TRBV5-6 and TRBJ2-5; D gene unclear. Looked up from germline, CDR1 is SGHDT and CDR2 is YYEEEE. This CDR3 is built from 14 residues. V was trimmed by 4 bases and J by 4 bases, leaving 14 bases between them. CDR3 amino acids: CASSPTTGGETQYF. CDR3 coding DNA: TGTGCCAGCAGCCCTACCACGGGCGGAGAGACCCAGTACTTC.

V usage is TRBV7-2 and J usage is TRBJ1-1; D may be TRBD1 (5 bases). Deletions cut 5 bases from V and 4 bases from J, with 17 bases between. This CDR3 has 15 residues. From germline, CDR1 is SGHTA and CDR2 FQGNSA. The CDR3 spells CASSPPRGDSTEAFF. Written as DNA, the CDR3 is TGTGCCAGCAGCCCCCCCCGAGGGGATAGCACTGAAGCTTTCTTT.

The V call is TRBV5-4, the J call TRBJ2-1, with no clear D. The V end was cut by 0 bases, the J end by 6 bases, with 13 bases between. The V gene's germline CDR1 is SGHNT and CDR2 YYREEE (reference sequence). The CDR3 covers 15 residues. This CDR3 is CASSLVQDGFNEQFF. The CDR3 region has the DNA TGTGCCAGCAGCTTGGTTCAGGACGGTTTCAATGAGCAGTTCTTC.

This chain uses TRBV7-9 with TRBJ1-1; D not certain. Trimming took off 6 bases at V and 1 base at J, with 6 bases between the two ends. The CDR3 extends over 12 amino acids. CDR1 and CDR2 (germline): SEHNR, FQNEAQ (reference sequence). The CDR3 DNA is TGTGCCAGCAGGAATGCGAACACTGAAGCTTTCTTT. This gives the protein CASRNANTEAFF. Full variable domain (missing parts from reference TRBV7-9 and TRBJ1-1): DTGVSQNPRHKITKRGQNVTFRCDPISEHNRLYWYRQTLGQGPEFLTYFQNEAQLEKSRLLSDRFSAERPKGSFSTLEIQRTEQGDSAMYLCASRNANTEAFFGQGTRLTVV.

This chain joins TRBV5-1 and TRBJ2-1; D may be TRBD2 (5 bases). From germline, CDR1 is SGHRS and CDR2 YFSETQ. Trimming removed 0 bases from V and 5 bases from J, with 12 bases in between. The CDR3 is 15 residues long. CDR3 in DNA: TGCGCCAGCAGCTTGGTCGGGGTGGCCGACAATGAGCAGTTCTTC. Its translation: CASSLVGVADNEQFF.

The chain recombines TRBV28 with TRBJ1-4; D remains ambiguous. Germline CDR1 and CDR2: MDHEN and SYDVKM. This CDR3 is built from 14 residues. The V gene lost 6 bases and the J gene lost 2 bases, with 10 bases spanning the gap. CDR3 in amino acids: CASSPPATNEKLFF. The DNA of the CDR3 is TGTGCCAGCAGCCCCCCCGCGACTAATGAAAAACTGTTTTTT.

V usage is TRBV4-2 and J usage is TRBJ1-2; 7 bases fit TRBD1. The junction had 12 bases not matched to a gene; V was cut back by 0 bases and J by 5 bases. CDR3 length: 17 residues. The V gene's germline CDR1 is LGHNA and CDR2 YNFKEQ. Written as DNA, the CDR3 is TGTGCCAGCAGCCAAGATCTGGTAGGGGGCGGGCGATATGGCTACACCTTC. Translated, it gives CASSQDLVGGGRYGYTF.

Only a few counts were recorded for this clone. The rearrangement links TRBV5-4 to TRBJ1-5, with D maybe TRBD1 (5 bases). The CDR3 spans 15 residues. Trimming removed 0 bases at V and 0 bases at J, with 7 bases between. From germline, CDR1 is SGHNT and CDR2 YYREEE (reference sequence). The chain's CDR3 is CASSLGGSSNQPQHF. In nucleotides, the CDR3 is TGTGCCAGCAGCTTGGGGGGCAGTAGCAATCAGCCCCAGCATTTT.

V usage is TRBV27 and J usage is TRBJ1-1; TRBD1 agrees at 9 bases. Trimming took 3 bases from V and 4 from J; bases not matched to a gene: 6. This CDR3 comprises 15 residues. CDR1 is MNHEY and CDR2 is SMNVEV in the germline V gene (reference sequence). CDR3 in amino acids: CASSLAQGAVTEAFF. As DNA, the CDR3 is TGTGCCAGCAGTTTGGCACAGGGGGCTGTCACTGAAGCTTTCTTT.

The genes are TRBV28 and TRBJ1-2; D is perhaps TRBD1 (6 bases). Germline V CDR1 and CDR2: MDHEN, SYDVKM. The CDR3 sequence is 14 residues long. With 2 bases removed from V and 3 bases from J, the gap between germline ends came to 10 bases. The CDR3 bases are TGTGCCAGCAGTTTAGCAGGGGCGTACTATGGCTACACCTTC. Protein: CASSLAGAYYGYTF.

The V call is TRBV7-9, the J call TRBJ2-3, with D uncertain. Germline-derived CDR1 and CDR2 are SEHNR and FQNEAQ (reference sequence). The CDR3 has 19 amino acids. Trimming shortened V by 2 bases and J by 4 bases, and 25 bases separated the two germline ends. The CDR3, as DNA: TGTGCCAGCAGCTTATTTGTCTTAAGAACCAAAAGTGGGCCAGATACGCAGTATTTT. This encodes CASSLFVLRTKSGPDTQYF.

The chain has TRBV6-6 and TRBJ1-2; D possibly corresponds to TRBD1 (6 bases). CDR1 and CDR2 (germline): MNHNY, SVGAGI (reference sequence). The CDR3 runs to 13 residues. Deletions cut 6 bases from V and 1 base from J, with 9 bases between. This chain's CDR3 is CASRQGYNYGYTF. CDR3 sequence (DNA): TGTGCCAGCAGACAGGGATATAACTATGGCTACACCTTC.